The 21 T cell receptor beta chains below all came from one sample that was sequenced in a study of control samples from healthy donors and cancer patients. Libraries were prepared by immunoSEQ multiplex PCR; TCRdb keeps only in-frame clonotypes and omits some of them. The table lists 100,000 to 150,000 clones, 87% of them singletons. Material for sequencing was blood. The receptors derive from a man aged 18-30 years in good health.

Here the CDR3 DNA reads TGTGCCAGCAGCGAGGGACTAGCGGGCTCCTACAATGAGCAGTTCTTC. Encoded protein: CASSEGLAGSYNEQFF. This chain uses TRBV3-1 (or the pseudogene TRBV3-2) with TRBJ2-1, with 12 bases aligning to TRBD2. Germline V gene data show CDR1 as LGHDT and CDR2 as YNNKEL (reference sequence). The CDR3 consists of 16 residues. V shed 5 bases, J shed 0 bases, and the junction held 2 bases outside the gene matches.

The V call is TRBV11-2, the J call TRBJ1-4; no reliable D call. The CDR3 runs to 18 residues. Trimming cost V 3 bases and J 0 bases, with 17 bases left between them. Germline values: CDR1 SGHAT, CDR2 FQNNGV. CDR3 DNA: TGTGCCAGCAGCTTTAGTGTACTACCATATGCAACTAATGAAAAACTGTTTTTT. Translation gives CASSFSVLPYATNEKLFF.

The count of this clone is one. V usage is TRBV6-5 and J usage is TRBJ1-6; D is unclear. V was pared by 7 bases and J by 15 bases, with 22 bases between. This CDR3 is 14 amino acids long. CDR1 is MNHEY and CDR2 is SVGAGI in the germline V gene. CDR3 nucleotides: TGTGCCAGCACCCAAAATCGAGAGTATCTACTCCTCCACTTT. It translates to CASTQNREYLLLHF.

This sequence joins TRBV2 and TRBJ1-1, with TRBD1 as a possible D gene (6 bases). Trimming cost V 3 bases and J 1 base, with 9 bases left between them. From germline, CDR1 is SNHLY and CDR2 FYNNEI. The CDR3 has 14 residues. For the CDR3, the DNA is TGTGCCAGCAGTGATGGCAGGGGGAACACTGAAGCTTTCTTT. The encoded protein is CASSDGRGNTEAFF. Full variable domain (rest looked up from reference TRBV2 and TRBJ1-1): EPEVTQTPSHQVTQMGQEVILRCVPISNHLYFYWYRQILGQKVEFLVSFYNNEISEKSEIFDDQFSVERPDGSNFTLKIRSTKLEDSAMYFCASSDGRGNTEAFFGQGTRLTVV.

The chain carries TRBV5-1 and TRBJ2-2, with D unclear. Germline values: CDR1 SGHRS, CDR2 YFSETQ. The CDR3 consists of 14 residues. V lost 4 bases to trimming and J lost 4 bases, with 11 bases between them. The CDR3 DNA follows: TGCGCCAGCAGCCCCACCTTGGGCACCGGGGAGCTGTTTTTT. This codes for CASSPTLGTGELFF.

The gene calls are TRBV7-6 and TRBJ2-5, with D possibly matching TRBD1 (7 bases). The length of the CDR3 is 15 residues. The V and J ends lost 5 bases and 0 bases respectively, with 13 bases between them. Germline-derived CDR1 and CDR2 are SGHVS and FNYEAQ. The CDR3 nucleotides read TGTGCCAGCAGCCGGACAGGAGGGTACCAAGAGACCCAGTACTTC. Its protein is CASSRTGGYQETQYF.

The V call is TRBV27, the J call TRBJ1-5; 8 bases fit TRBD1. V lost 2 bases to trimming and J lost 2 bases; unmatched junction nucleotides: 8. The CDR3 runs to 17 residues. Germline values: CDR1 MNHEY, CDR2 SMNVEV (reference sequence). The DNA for the CDR3 is TGTGCCAGCAGTTTAATCTCCAGGGGGCATGGCAATCAGCCCCAGCATTTT. It is translated as CASSLISRGHGNQPQHF.

V gene TRBV27 combines with J gene TRBJ2-3; 7 nucleotides line up with TRBD1. Unmatched junction bases numbered 4, after V lost 6 bases and J lost 1 base. Germline loops: CDR1 MNHEY, CDR2 SMNVEV (reference sequence). This CDR3 has 14 residues. The CDR3 sequence is CASRPGTGTDTQYF. As DNA, the CDR3 is TGTGCCAGCAGGCCCGGGACAGGCACAGATACGCAGTATTTT.

The chain combines TRBV30 with TRBJ2-7, with 14 positions matching TRBD2. This CDR3 has 16 residues. Germline trimming cut 3 bases from V and 5 bases from J; bases unmatched to any gene: 9. CDR1 is GTSNPN, CDR2 SVGIG, per germline (reference sequence). CDR3 region: CAWRRGTSGSVDEQYF. As DNA, the CDR3 is TGTGCCTGGAGACGAGGGACTAGCGGGAGTGTGGACGAGCAGTACTTC.

CDR3 DNA: TGTGCCAGCAGTTACTCGACGGCAGGGGGTCAAGAGACCCAGTACTTC. It codes for CASSYSTAGGQETQYF. This chain uses TRBV6-5 with TRBJ2-5; 7 bases are a match to TRBD1. J gave up 2 bases and V 0 bases, and 6 bases lay outside the gene matches. Germline CDR1 MNHEY, CDR2 SVGAGI. The CDR3 covers 16 residues.

The J gene is TRBJ2-5, the V gene TRBV19, with 9 bases identical to TRBD1. CDR1 and CDR2 from the germline V gene are LNHDA and SQIVND (reference sequence). The CDR3 contains 14 residues. Trimming removed 10 bases from V and 5 bases from J; junction bases left unmatched: 11. Written as DNA, the CDR3 is TGTGCCACCAGGAGACAGGGGGGACGCGAGACCCAGTACTTC. Translated: CATRRQGGRETQYF.

V and J are TRBV27 and TRBJ1-1, with 7 bases aligning to TRBD1. The germline gives CDR1 MNHEY, CDR2 SMNVEV (reference sequence). The CDR3 is made up of 14 amino acids. The V segment lost 6 bases and the J segment 1 base; nucleotides outside the gene matches: 5. The CDR3 reads CASRQTGPNTEAFF. For the CDR3, the DNA is TGTGCCAGCAGGCAGACAGGGCCGAACACTGAAGCTTTCTTT.

CDR3 in DNA: TGTGCCAGCAGTCCACAGGGACTTATGAACACTGAAGCTTTCTTT. Its protein product is CASSPQGLMNTEAFF. The chain joins TRBV6-5 to TRBJ1-1, with D perhaps matching TRBD1 (6 bases). CDR3 length: 15 residues. Looked up from germline, CDR1 is MNHEY and CDR2 is SVGAGI. V shed 5 bases and J shed 0 bases, with 13 bases lying between them.

The chain recombines TRBV19 with TRBJ2-7; TRBD1 is a possible D gene (5 bases). With 3 bases removed from V and 11 bases from J, the gap between germline ends came to 17 bases. This CDR3 comprises 13 residues. Germline V gene data show CDR1 as LNHDA and CDR2 as SQIVND (reference sequence). The CDR3 sequence is CASSIDRQGLEYF. CDR3 nucleotide sequence: TGTGCCAGTAGTATCGACCGCCAGGGTCTGGAGTACTTC.

The gene calls are TRBV29-1 and TRBJ2-7; TRBD2 matches 9 bases. CDR1 is SQVTM and CDR2 is ANQGSEA in the germline V gene. This CDR3 is 14 amino acids long. With 5 bases clipped from V and 5 bases from J, the junction kept 10 bases outside the gene matches. CDR3 DNA: TGCAGCGTTCAAGGCCTAGCGGGATTCGACGAGCAGTACTTC. It encodes CSVQGLAGFDEQYF.

V and J are TRBV15 and TRBJ2-5, with TRBD1 matching 7 bases. This CDR3 is built from 15 residues. V was clipped by 1 base and J by 4 bases; unmatched bases: 6. Germline V gives CDR1 LNHNV, CDR2 YYDKDF (reference sequence). The CDR3 sequence: CATSRVTGSGETQYF. In nucleotides, the CDR3 is TGTGCCACCAGCAGAGTGACAGGGTCCGGAGAGACCCAGTACTTC.

The V call is TRBV5-4, the J call TRBJ2-1; D call uncertain. V dropped 3 bases and J dropped 7 bases, with 11 bases sitting between them. The CDR3 has 13 residues. Germline values: CDR1 SGHNT, CDR2 YYREEE (reference sequence). Here the CDR3 reads CASSWALENEQFF. The CDR3 bases are TGTGCCAGCAGCTGGGCCCTAGAAAATGAGCAGTTCTTC.

CDR3 nucleotide sequence: TGTGCCAGCAGCTTATTAGTCAGAATGAACACTGAAGCTTTCTTT. This gives the protein CASSLLVRMNTEAFF. The rearrangement links TRBV11-2 to TRBJ1-1; D is undetermined. Germline V CDR1 and CDR2: SGHAT, FQNNGV. CDR3 length equals 15 residues. Trimming pared 2 bases from V and 0 bases from J, leaving 10 bases between.

CDR3 amino acids: CASSQRGRGREGNTDTQYF. The CDR3 DNA is TGTGCCAGCAGCCAACGGGGGCGAGGGCGGGAGGGAAACACAGATACGCAGTATTTT. This chain uses TRBV7-3 with TRBJ2-3; TRBD2 agrees at 9 bases. The CDR3 runs 19 residues. V shed 5 bases and J 2 bases; nucleotides not matched to a gene: 17. Germline V gene data show CDR1 as SGHTA and CDR2 as FQGTGA.

This clone was seen once. The chain couples TRBV6-4 to TRBJ1-1; D may be TRBD1 (5 bases). V was trimmed by 0 bases and J by 4 bases, leaving 12 bases between them. Germline assignment: CDR1 MRHNA and CDR2 SNTAGT. CDR3 size: 15 residues. The CDR3 DNA sequence: TGTGCCAGCAGTGACTCGGGGCTTGGGGGCACTGAAGCTTTCTTT. Its translation is CASSDSGLGGTEAFF.

J is TRBJ1-5 and V is TRBV25-1; D not resolved. The germline V gene encodes CDR1 MGHDK and CDR2 SYGVNS. The CDR3 covers 14 residues. The V and J ends lost 5 bases and 10 bases respectively, with 18 bases between them. The CDR3 sequence is CASSRRQESDPQHF. The CDR3 DNA reads TGTGCCAGCAGTCGTCGGCAGGAGTCCGACCCCCAGCATTTT.